This TCR beta chain stems from a study of T cell responses to AZD1222 COVID-19 vaccine. Profiled with immunoSEQ multiplex PCR; TCRdb holds only in-frame clones, not every one. The sample shows 120,000 or so clones, about 82% of them seen only once. V shed 0 bases and J 1 base; nucleotides not matched to a gene: 4. The length of the CDR3 is 18 residues. This clonotype originated in an adult who received the AZD1222 COVID-19 vaccine. The chain combines TRBV23-1 with TRBJ1-3, with 12 bases that match TRBD1. TRBV23-1 is labeled an ORF, and its function is uncertain. The sample consisted of peripheral blood, taken 28 days after the second AZD1222 dose. The CDR3 nucleotides read TGCGCCAGCAGTCAATCGAGGGGACAGGGGGCTTCTGGAAACACCATATATTTT. Amino acids: CASSQSRGQGASGNTIYF.